A selection of T cell receptor beta chains follows, all from one sample in a study of identical twins. Using its own MiXCR run on the 5' RACE reads, TCRdb lists one record per CDR3 protein. The repertoire consists of about 150,000 distinct CDR3 sequences, with under 4.5% occurring once and the leading ten covering about 7.8%. The sequenced material came from memory T cells sorted from blood. These receptors originate from a man aged 18 to 29 in good health. CDR3s include the opening cysteine and the closing phenylalanine or tryptophan.

j_call: TRBJ2-2; v_call: TRBV7-2; cdr3_aa: CASSFFGPSRGGELFF
j_call: TRBJ2-2; v_call: TRBV3-1; cdr3_aa: CASSRGEWELFF
j_call: TRBJ2-3; v_call: TRBV24-1; cdr3_aa: CASSGDRGTDTQYF
j_call: TRBJ2-2; v_call: TRBV11-2; cdr3_aa: CASSRTGTGIVVGELFF
j_call: TRBJ2-2; v_call: TRBV5-4; cdr3_aa: CASSRAGGAGELFF
j_call: TRBJ1-5; v_call: TRBV7-8; cdr3_aa: CASSEDRVGGSNQPQHF
j_call: TRBJ2-1; v_call: TRBV27; cdr3_aa: CASSLLSGDYNEQFF
j_call: TRBJ2-1; v_call: TRBV6-5; cdr3_aa: CASTQRNNEQFF
j_call: TRBJ1-1; v_call: TRBV30; cdr3_aa: CAWAGTGKTEAFF
j_call: TRBJ1-1; v_call: TRBV19; cdr3_aa: CASSIGPEAGMTEAFF
j_call: TRBJ2-5; v_call: TRBV4-3; cdr3_aa: CASSQSYSGEGRKETQYF
j_call: TRBJ2-4; v_call: TRBV7-8; cdr3_aa: CASSPGGDYNIQYF
j_call: TRBJ1-5; v_call: TRBV6-5; cdr3_aa: CASSYSGYNQPQHF
j_call: TRBJ2-7; v_call: TRBV27; cdr3_aa: CASSTTTIVALCCEQYF
j_call: TRBJ2-1; v_call: TRBV19; cdr3_aa: CASSIEGFWRGPGNEQFF
j_call: TRBJ1-5; v_call: TRBV6-2/TRBV6-3; cdr3_aa: CASRPTGASSNQPQHF
j_call: TRBJ2-2; v_call: TRBV9; cdr3_aa: CASSRDRENTGELFF
j_call: TRBJ2-1; v_call: TRBV12-3/TRBV12-4; cdr3_aa: CASSFRQGEQFF
j_call: TRBJ2-2; v_call: TRBV4-1; cdr3_aa: CASSQVASGTGGRTGELFF
j_call: TRBJ2-1; v_call: TRBV12-3/TRBV12-4; cdr3_aa: CASSSTGRNEQFF
j_call: TRBJ1-2; v_call: TRBV20-1; cdr3_aa: CSASPGRVGGYTF
j_call: TRBJ1-6; v_call: TRBV28; cdr3_aa: CASRWAPKNSPLHF
j_call: TRBJ2-2; v_call: TRBV11-3; cdr3_aa: CASSLEGLGGELFF
j_call: TRBJ2-6; v_call: TRBV7-2; cdr3_aa: CASSPRGPGANVLTF
j_call: TRBJ1-2; v_call: TRBV12-3/TRBV12-4; cdr3_aa: CASRRDRGYGYTF
j_call: TRBJ1-6; v_call: TRBV20-1; cdr3_aa: CSARAGYRDSPLHF
j_call: TRBJ1-1; v_call: TRBV12-3/TRBV12-4; cdr3_aa: CASNRGRLNTEAFF
j_call: TRBJ2-5; v_call: TRBV6-2/TRBV6-3; cdr3_aa: CASSYVAGGQETQYF
j_call: TRBJ2-7; v_call: TRBV20-1; cdr3_aa: CSAVPFSGRGYSSYEQYF
j_call: TRBJ2-2; v_call: TRBV7-7; cdr3_aa: CASSQYSTGRNTGELFF
j_call: TRBJ2-6; v_call: TRBV7-8; cdr3_aa: CASSPSRGLGANVLTF
j_call: TRBJ1-5; v_call: TRBV6-1; cdr3_aa: CASSQGEFQPQHF
j_call: TRBJ2-1; v_call: TRBV12-3/TRBV12-4; cdr3_aa: CASSSTGGPNYNNEQFF
j_call: TRBJ2-7; v_call: TRBV20-1; cdr3_aa: CSGRRPSGIYEQYF
j_call: TRBJ1-2; v_call: TRBV6-6; cdr3_aa: CASSYPYTF
j_call: TRBJ2-1; v_call: TRBV6-1; cdr3_aa: CASMSRGDPWDEQFF
j_call: TRBJ2-7; v_call: TRBV28; cdr3_aa: CASTRRSGFLYEQYF
j_call: TRBJ1-1; v_call: TRBV7-2; cdr3_aa: CASSLQGQDAEAFF
j_call: TRBJ2-7; v_call: TRBV6-1; cdr3_aa: CASSRGLAGGTYEQYF
j_call: TRBJ2-1; v_call: TRBV3-1; cdr3_aa: CASSQNRVGQFF
j_call: TRBJ1-2; v_call: TRBV18; cdr3_aa: CASSPPQGMDTF
j_call: TRBJ2-5; v_call: TRBV12-3/TRBV12-4; cdr3_aa: CASRGEGREGETQYF
j_call: TRBJ2-7; v_call: TRBV5-6; cdr3_aa: CASSPHGTSYEQYF
j_call: TRBJ2-1; v_call: TRBV18; cdr3_aa: CASSPYETGGGYEQFF
j_call: TRBJ1-6; v_call: TRBV10-3; cdr3_aa: CAIKERADYNSPLHF
j_call: TRBJ2-5; v_call: TRBV29-1; cdr3_aa: CSVVGLRETQYF
j_call: TRBJ1-1; v_call: TRBV18; cdr3_aa: CASFRGQGSTEAFF
j_call: TRBJ2-3; v_call: TRBV20-1; cdr3_aa: CSAKGTSGRASDTQYF
j_call: TRBJ2-1; v_call: TRBV29-1; cdr3_aa: CSVDWGAHNEQFF
j_call: TRBJ2-3; v_call: TRBV5-1; cdr3_aa: CASSLGTGRKMFTSTDTQYF
j_call: TRBJ1-5; v_call: TRBV5-6; cdr3_aa: CASSSARGLNQPQHF
j_call: TRBJ2-2; v_call: TRBV12-3/TRBV12-4; cdr3_aa: CASSLWDTGELFF
j_call: TRBJ2-2; v_call: TRBV7-6; cdr3_aa: CASSLALGDLGGELFF
j_call: TRBJ2-7; v_call: TRBV27; cdr3_aa: CASSSSPASYEQYF